The next 20 T cell receptor beta chains were all read from a single sample in a study of PD-1 blockade in mismatch repair-deficient tumors. Measured with immunoSEQ multiplex PCR; TCRdb has only the in-frame clones, and not every one. The sample lists 100,000 or so clones; 82% were seen once. The sample consisted of peripheral blood, taken approximately 36 weeks after starting pembrolizumab. The receptors shown here come from an adult with mismatch repair-deficient cancer.

This clone has a single count. This chain links TRBV27 with TRBJ1-1; TRBD1 is a possible D gene (6 bases). Trimming cost V 5 bases and J 8 bases, with 12 bases left between them. The germline V gene has CDR1 MNHEY and CDR2 SMNVEV (reference sequence). The CDR3 has 12 amino acids. This CDR3 is CASSPNDREAFF. DNA for the CDR3: TGTGCCAGCAGTCCCAACGACAGGGAAGCTTTCTTT.

V and J are TRBV7-9 and TRBJ1-4, with 12 bases identical to TRBD1. CDR1 SEHNR and CDR2 FQNEAQ come from the germline V gene (reference sequence). The CDR3 has 15 amino acids. Trimming at V came to 3 bases and at J to 8 bases, leaving 4 bases not matched to a gene. The CDR3 bases are TGTGCCAGCAGCTTGGGACAGGGGGCGACGGAAAAACTGTTTTTT. This sequence encodes CASSLGQGATEKLFF.

The chain joins TRBV25-1 to TRBJ2-1; 14 bases match TRBD2. Unmatched junction bases numbered 6, after V lost 6 bases and J lost 5 bases. The CDR3 loop spans 16 amino acids. Germline V gene sequence: CDR1 MGHDK, CDR2 SYGVNS. CDR3 DNA sequence: TGTGCCAGCAGACGACCGGGACTAGCGGGAGACAATGAGCAGTTCTTC. Translation gives CASRRPGLAGDNEQFF.

The chain is built from TRBV19 and TRBJ2-3; D remains unclear. CDR3 length equals 14 residues. CDR1 and CDR2 from the germline V gene are LNHDA and SQIVND (reference sequence). V gave up 2 bases and J gave up 2 bases, with 8 bases separating them. Here the CDR3 reads CASSISHNTDTQYF. CDR3 nucleotide sequence: TGTGCCAGTAGTATAAGTCATAACACAGATACGCAGTATTTT.

V gene TRBV14 combines with J gene TRBJ2-1, with D possibly being TRBD1 or TRBD2 (5 bases each). The CDR3 has 13 residues. With 1 base removed from V and 13 bases from J, the gap between germline ends came to 14 bases. In germline, CDR1 is SGHDN, CDR2 FVKESK. CDR3 DNA: TGTGCCAGCAGCCAAGTGGGACCGGGACCACAGTTCTTC. It encodes CASSQVGPGPQFF.

V gene TRBV5-1 combines with J gene TRBJ2-1; D is uncertain. Germline V gene lookup returns CDR1 SGHRS and CDR2 YFSETQ. Trimming left V 4 bases short and J 5 bases short, with 19 bases between. CDR3 length: 16 amino acids. This chain's CDR3 is CASSTASTAQNNEQFF. For the CDR3, the DNA is TGCGCCAGCAGCACCGCCTCTACTGCCCAGAACAATGAGCAGTTCTTC.

This chain uses TRBV19 with TRBJ2-1, with 10 bases lining up with TRBD2. V was clipped by 7 bases and J by 8 bases; unmatched bases: 8. The germline V gene encodes CDR1 LNHDA and CDR2 SQIVND (reference sequence). This CDR3 comprises 14 residues. The CDR3 nucleotides are TGTGCCAGTATCCCTAGCGGGGGTTGGGATGAGCAGTTCTTC. Translation gives CASIPSGGWDEQFF.

J is TRBJ1-1 and V is TRBV5-1; 7 bases are a match to TRBD1. Germline lookup yields CDR1 SGHRS and CDR2 YFSETQ. The length of the CDR3 is 16 residues. The V gene end was trimmed by 0 bases and the J gene end by 1 base; junction bases not matched to a gene: 6. The DNA of the CDR3 is TGCGCCAGCAGCTTGGATAGGGGGCCGGGGAACACTGAAGCTTTCTTT. This encodes CASSLDRGPGNTEAFF. Filled out from reference TRBV5-1 and TRBJ1-1, the complete variable domain reads KAGVTQTPRYLIKTRGQQVTLSCSPISGHRSVSWYQQTPGQGLQFLFEYFSETQRNKGNFPGRFSGRQFSNSRSEMNVSTLELGDSALYLCASSLDRGPGNTEAFFGQGTRLTVV.

The chain links TRBV25-1 to TRBJ2-7; TRBD2 matches at 10 bases. Germline V gene sequence: CDR1 MGHDK, CDR2 SYGVNS. V lost 2 bases, J lost 3 bases, and 1 base stayed unmatched. This CDR3 contains 14 residues. The chain's CDR3 is CASSELAGDYEQYF. The CDR3 nucleotides are TGTGCCAGCAGTGAACTAGCGGGAGACTACGAGCAGTACTTC.

The CDR3 here is CASSFTGAANQPQHF. The CDR3 nucleotides read TGCGCCAGCAGCTTTACAGGGGCAGCCAATCAGCCCCAGCATTTT. The chain combines TRBV5-1 with TRBJ1-5; 7 positions match TRBD1. V lost 2 bases, J lost 3 bases, and 5 bases stayed unmatched. This CDR3 has 15 residues. Per germline, CDR1 SGHRS and CDR2 YFSETQ. The complete variable domain, with remaining parts taken from reference TRBV5-1 and TRBJ1-5, reads KAGVTQTPRYLIKTRGQQVTLSCSPISGHRSVSWYQQTPGQGLQFLFEYFSETQRNKGNFPGRFSGRQFSNSRSEMNVSTLELGDSALYLCASSFTGAANQPQHFGDGTRLSIL.

This clone showed up just a few times. The V and J genes are TRBV19 and TRBJ1-5; D is ambiguous. This CDR3 contains 15 residues. Germline loops: CDR1 LNHDA, CDR2 SQIVND (reference sequence). V lost 7 bases to trimming and J lost 0 bases, with 13 bases between them. The CDR3: CASTPRVYSNQPQHF. The CDR3 DNA reads TGTGCCAGTACCCCGCGGGTGTATAGCAATCAGCCCCAGCATTTT. The variable domain in full, with the rest retrieved from reference TRBV19 and TRBJ1-5, is DGGITQSPKYLFRKEGQNVTLSCEQNLNHDAMYWYRQDPGQGLRLIYYSQIVNDFQKGDIAEGYSVSREKKESFPLTVTSAQKNPTAFYLCASTPRVYSNQPQHFGDGTRLSIL.

The J gene is TRBJ1-1, the V gene TRBV5-4; 10 nucleotides match TRBD1. CDR3 length: 14 residues. Germline lookup yields CDR1 SGHNT and CDR2 YYREEE (reference sequence). V gave up 4 bases and J gave up 4 bases; unmatched junction bases: 4. The DNA for the CDR3 is TGTGCCAGCAGCCCGGGACAGGGGACCACTGAAGCTTTCTTT. It specifies CASSPGQGTTEAFF.

There are a few counts of this clone. The chain uses TRBV27 and TRBJ2-5; D is unclear. The CDR3 sequence is 16 residues long. The V and J ends lost 3 bases and 5 bases respectively, with 19 bases between them. The germline V gene has CDR1 MNHEY and CDR2 SMNVEV (reference sequence). The CDR3 loop reads CASSLNARFFGETQYF. The CDR3, as DNA: TGTGCCAGCAGTTTGAACGCACGGTTCTTCGGGGAGACCCAGTACTTC.

The chain uses TRBV5-6 and TRBJ2-7; D possibly uses TRBD1 or TRBD2 (5 bases each). Trimming left V 5 bases short and J 3 bases short, with 15 bases between. There are 14 residues in the CDR3. Germline values: CDR1 SGHDT, CDR2 YYEEEE. The CDR3 is CASRTWGILYEQYF. DNA for the CDR3: TGTGCCAGCAGGACCTGGGGGATCCTCTACGAGCAGTACTTC.

The CDR3 spells CASNIPGDIQYF. The CDR3 DNA reads TGTGCCAGCAACATCCCAGGGGACATTCAGTACTTC. The chain is built from TRBV7-9 and TRBJ2-4; D is possibly TRBD1 (6 bases). The CDR3 extends over 12 amino acids. The germline V and J ends were trimmed by 7 bases and 8 bases, with 12 bases remaining between them. From germline, CDR1 is SEHNR and CDR2 FQNEAQ (reference sequence).

V and J are TRBV7-6 and TRBJ2-1, with unresolved D. Germline V gives CDR1 SGHVS, CDR2 FNYEAQ. Trimming left V 0 bases short and J 4 bases short, with 4 bases between. This CDR3 has 13 amino acids. The CDR3 protein is CASSLALYNEQFF. CDR3 DNA: TGTGCCAGCAGCTTAGCTCTTTACAATGAGCAGTTCTTC.

The gene calls are TRBV27 and TRBJ1-2, with 8 bases identical to TRBD1. The CDR3 has 14 residues. V was pared by 7 bases and J by 7 bases, with 11 bases of the junction left unmatched. Germline values: CDR1 MNHEY, CDR2 SMNVEV (reference sequence). The CDR3 loop reads CASNRDRGVGGYTF. CDR3 coding DNA: TGTGCCAGCAATCGAGACAGGGGCGTTGGTGGCTACACCTTC.

This clone has only one observation. The chain joins TRBV14 to TRBJ2-3; 9 nucleotides line up with TRBD2. With V trimmed by 0 bases and J by 3 bases, 4 bases remained unmatched. The CDR3 length is 16 residues. CDR1 is SGHDN and CDR2 is FVKESK in the germline V gene. The CDR3 coding sequence is TGTGCCAGCAGCCAAGATCTAGCGGGATCTACAGATACGCAGTATTTT. The encoded protein is CASSQDLAGSTDTQYF.

The rearrangement uses TRBV6-5 and TRBJ2-3; 8 bases are a match to TRBD1. V lost 0 bases to trimming and J lost 2 bases; unmatched junction nucleotides: 4. This CDR3 region has 16 residues. Germline V gene lookup returns CDR1 MNHEY and CDR2 SVGAGI. The CDR3 here is CASSYSGQASTDTQYF. The DNA for the CDR3 is TGTGCCAGCAGTTACTCGGGACAGGCCTCCACAGATACGCAGTATTTT.

The chain employs TRBV7-2 and TRBJ2-1; 9 bases fit TRBD2. The CDR3 is made up of 16 amino acids. The germline V gene encodes CDR1 SGHTA and CDR2 FQGNSA. The V segment lost 5 bases and the J segment 5 bases; nucleotides outside the gene matches: 10. CDR3 protein: CASSPPAGGPHNEQFF. Written as DNA, the CDR3 is TGTGCCAGCAGCCCCCCGGCGGGAGGGCCACACAATGAGCAGTTCTTC.